This is a list of T cell receptor beta chains from one sample in a study of T cells in Graves' hyperthyroidism and ophthalmopathy. TCRdb re-called the multiplex PCR reads with MiXCR, one entry per CDR3 protein. The table lists fewer than 800,000 distinct CDR3 sequences, 15% to 20% of them singletons, with 8.4% in the top ten. The sequencing input was blood. Receptors were obtained from a man between 18 and 29 years old with Graves' hyperthyroidism. CDR3s include the opening cysteine and the closing phenylalanine or tryptophan. Fields, in order: D gene, V gene, clone size, J gene, CDR3 DNA, CDR3 protein. D genes are given only for firm matches. The listing skips clone size in some rows; elsewhere it reads once, few, many or a size class.

TRBD1,TRBV5-5,.,TRBJ2-7,TGTGCCAGCAGCTTGTTGGGACAGGAGTACGAGCAGTACTTC,CASSLLGQEYEQYF
.,TRBV19,.,TRBJ1-1,TGTGCCAGTAGTACAAAGGGAGGAGCCTTGAACACTGAAGCTTTCTTT,CASSTKGGALNTEAFF
.,TRBV5-1,many,TRBJ2-1,TGCGCCAGCAGCCCGGGTGCAGCGGAATCCTACAATGAGCAGTTCTTC,CASSPGAAESYNEQFF
.,TRBV9,.,TRBJ1-2,TGTGCCAGCAGCTCAAGAACCCCCTTCTATGGCTACACCTTC,CASSSRTPFYGYTF
.,TRBV6-6,few,TRBJ1-2,TGTGCCAGCAGTTACTCGATCCGGGGGCTTCTCTATGGCTACACCTTC,CASSYSIRGLLYGYTF
TRBD2,TRBV27,many,TRBJ2-7,TGTGCCAGCAGTCCTTTAGCGGGAGGGATACAGGAAAGCTCCTACGAGCAGTACTTC,CASSPLAGGIQESSYEQYF
.,TRBV6-1,.,TRBJ1-2,TGTGCCAGCAGTTGGAGCCCACGGGGTCCAGGGGGCTACACCTTC,CASSWSPRGPGGYTF
.,TRBV6-1,.,TRBJ2-5,TGTGCCAGCAGTGGGTTGGGGGGAGGAGAGACCCAGTACTTC,CASSGLGGGETQYF
TRBD1,TRBV3-1,many,TRBJ1-4,TGTGCCAGCAGCTACGGGACAGCGGATGAAAAACTGTTTTTT,CASSYGTADEKLFF
TRBD2,TRBV6-8,.,TRBJ2-2,TGTGCCAGCAGTTGGGCTAGCGGGAGAACCGGGGAGCTGTTTTTT,CASSWASGRTGELFF
TRBD2,TRBV28,few,TRBJ2-3,TGTGCCAGCAGTTACTACGGGGGAGGGGCAGATACGCAGTATTTT,CASSYYGGGADTQYF
TRBD2,TRBV19,.,TRBJ2-1,TGTGCCAGTAGTGGGACTAGCAACTTCGATGAGCAGTTCTTC,CASSGTSNFDEQFF
.,TRBV2,many,TRBJ2-7,TGTGCCAGCAGTGAAGGTCAGGCTACCACCTACGAGCAGTACTTC,CASSEGQATTYEQYF
.,TRBV18,few,TRBJ2-1,TGTGCCAGCTCACCACTCCACGTTGTGGGGCAGTTCTTC,CASSPLHVVGQFF
.,TRBV5-1,many,TRBJ1-1,TGCGCCAGCAGCGGCGGAGGGTTGGAGAACACTGAAGCTTTCTTT,CASSGGGLENTEAFF
.,TRBV11-3,many,TRBJ2-7,TGTGCCAGCAGCTTAGATCCCGGGCCGCCTACGAAGCAGTACTTC,CASSLDPGPPTKQYF
.,TRBV20-1,.,TRBJ1-1,TGCAGTGCTAGATGGGCCATTCGGGCTTTCTTT,CSARWAIRAFF
TRBD1,TRBV29-1,many,TRBJ2-7,TGCAGCGTTGTGGGACAGGGGTTCCACGAGCAGTACTTC,CSVVGQGFHEQYF
TRBD1,TRBV3-1,many,TRBJ2-7,TGTGCCAGCAGTCAATCAGGGGGCGAGCAGTACTTC,CASSQSGGEQYF
TRBD2,TRBV7-9,.,TRBJ2-1,TGTGCCAGCAGCTCCGGGAGGGCGGGTAATGAGCAGTTCTTC,CASSSGRAGNEQFF
.,TRBV7-9,.,TRBJ1-2,TGTGCCAGCAGCTTAGTAATGACAGTAACACCTAACTATGGCTACACCTTC,CASSLVMTVTPNYGYTF
TRBD2,TRBV12-3/TRBV12-4,few,TRBJ2-3,TGTGCCAGCAGTTTATCCCGACTAGCGGGAGTCAGCACAGATACGCAGTATTTT,CASSLSRLAGVSTDTQYF
.,TRBV6-2/TRBV6-3,few,TRBJ1-1,TGTGCCAGCGCGCTGGGGGGAACTGAAGCTTTCTTT,CASALGGTEAFF
.,TRBV28,.,TRBJ2-2,TGTGCCAGCAGCAGGGGATCGGTTGCCGGGGAGCTGGTTTTT,CASSRGSVAGELVF
.,TRBV7-9,few,TRBJ1-4,TGTGCCAGCAGCTTAGAAGGAGTGGGGGCAGAAGAAAAACTGTTTTTT,CASSLEGVGAEEKLFF
.,TRBV7-3,many,TRBJ2-6,TGTGCCAGCAGCCCAACTCAGACAGCTGGGGCCAACGTCCTGACTTTC,CASSPTQTAGANVLTF
.,TRBV12-3/TRBV12-4,many,TRBJ2-4,TGTGCCAGCAGTCACCGACAGGACCTTCAGTACTTC,CASSHRQDLQYF
.,TRBV20-1,many,TRBJ2-5,TGCAGTGCCCCCACAGGGACCCAAGAGACCCAGTACTTC,CSAPTGTQETQYF
.,TRBV30,.,TRBJ2-3,TGTGCCTGGGAGCAGGGGCTTACAGATACGCAGTATTTT,CAWEQGLTDTQYF
TRBD2,TRBV24-1,.,TRBJ2-1,TGTGCCACCAGTGATTCCGGACTAGCGGGAGATCCAATATCTTACAATGAGCAGTTCTTC,CATSDSGLAGDPISYNEQFF
TRBD1,TRBV12-3/TRBV12-4,many,TRBJ2-7,TGTGCCAGCAGTTTGAGGCAGGGGGCAGTCTACGAGCAGTACTTC,CASSLRQGAVYEQYF
.,TRBV28,many,TRBJ2-5,TGTGCCAGCAGTTTGGAGGGGGGTGGAGAGACCCAGTACTTC,CASSLEGGGETQYF